This T cell receptor beta chain was found in a study of tumor-infiltrating lymphocytes in localized non-small cell lung cancer. Germline lookup yields CDR1 KGHSH and CDR2 LQKENI. The CDR3 length is 14 residues. V was trimmed by 3 bases and J by 3 bases, leaving 8 bases between them. Assay used: immunoSEQ multiplex PCR; TCRdb lists only in-frame clones, some missing. Found here are some 14,000 clones, 75% of them singletons; the top ten hold about 4%. The sequence was collected from a human donor with non-small cell lung cancer. The sample was lung tumor tissue. The chain joins TRBV18 to TRBJ2-2; D may be TRBD2 (5 bases). As DNA, the CDR3 is TGTGCCAGCTCACCTGTGCGGGACACCGGGGAGCTGTTTTTT. Protein: CASSPVRDTGELFF. The whole variable domain, filled in from reference TRBV18 and TRBJ2-2, reads NAGVMQNPRHLVRRRGQEARLRCSPMKGHSHVYWYRQLPEEGLKFMVYLQKENIIDESGMPKERFSAEFPKEGPSILRIQQVVRGDSAAYFCASSPVRDTGELFFGEGSRLTVL.